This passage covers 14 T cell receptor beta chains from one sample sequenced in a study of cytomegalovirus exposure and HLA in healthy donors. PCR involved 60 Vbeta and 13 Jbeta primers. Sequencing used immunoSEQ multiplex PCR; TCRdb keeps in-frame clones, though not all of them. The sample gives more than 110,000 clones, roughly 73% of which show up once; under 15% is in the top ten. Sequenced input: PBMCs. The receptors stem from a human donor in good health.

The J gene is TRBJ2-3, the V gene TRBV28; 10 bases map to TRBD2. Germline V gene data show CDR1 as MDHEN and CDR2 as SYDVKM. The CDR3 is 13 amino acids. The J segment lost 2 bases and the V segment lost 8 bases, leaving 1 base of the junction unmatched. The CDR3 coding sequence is TGTGCCAGCCTAGCGGGGGCCACAGATACGCAGTATTTT. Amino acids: CASLAGATDTQYF.

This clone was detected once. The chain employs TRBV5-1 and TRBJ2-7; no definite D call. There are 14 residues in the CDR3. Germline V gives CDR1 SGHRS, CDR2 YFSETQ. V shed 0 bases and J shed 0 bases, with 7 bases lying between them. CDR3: CASSLVESSYEQYF. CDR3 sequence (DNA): TGCGCCAGCAGCTTGGTGGAGAGCTCCTACGAGCAGTACTTC.

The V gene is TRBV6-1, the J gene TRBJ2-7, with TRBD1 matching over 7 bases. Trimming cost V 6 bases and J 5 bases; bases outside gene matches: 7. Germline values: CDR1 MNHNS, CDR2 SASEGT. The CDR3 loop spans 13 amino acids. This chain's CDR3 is CASRAQTGDEQYF. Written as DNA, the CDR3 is TGTGCCAGCAGAGCACAAACAGGGGACGAGCAGTACTTC.

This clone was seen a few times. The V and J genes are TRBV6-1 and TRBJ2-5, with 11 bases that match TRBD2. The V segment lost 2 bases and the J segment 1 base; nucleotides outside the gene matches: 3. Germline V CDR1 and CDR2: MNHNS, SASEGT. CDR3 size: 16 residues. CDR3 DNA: TGTGCCAGCAGTGAATTAGCGGGAGGGCCCCAAGAGACCCAGTACTTC. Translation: CASSELAGGPQETQYF.

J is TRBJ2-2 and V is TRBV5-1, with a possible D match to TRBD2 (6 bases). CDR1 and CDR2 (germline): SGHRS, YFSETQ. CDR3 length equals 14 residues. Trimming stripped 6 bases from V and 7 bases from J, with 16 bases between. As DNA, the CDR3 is TGCGCCAGCACCCAGGTAGCGGATGGCGGGGAGCTGTTTTTT. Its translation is CASTQVADGGELFF.

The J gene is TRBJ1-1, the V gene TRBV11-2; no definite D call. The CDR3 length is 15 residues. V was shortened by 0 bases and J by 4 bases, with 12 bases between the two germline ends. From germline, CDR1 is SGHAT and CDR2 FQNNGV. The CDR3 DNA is TGTGCCAGCAGCTTAGAGAGGATGTCGGGCACTGAAGCTTTCTTT. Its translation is CASSLERMSGTEAFF.

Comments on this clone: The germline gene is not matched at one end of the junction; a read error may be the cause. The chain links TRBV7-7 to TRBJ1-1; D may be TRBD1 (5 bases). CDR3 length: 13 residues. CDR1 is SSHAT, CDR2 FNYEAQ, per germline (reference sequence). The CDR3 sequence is CASSLTENTEAFF. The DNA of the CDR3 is TGTGCTAGCAGCCTGACAGAGAACACTGAAGCTTTCTTT.

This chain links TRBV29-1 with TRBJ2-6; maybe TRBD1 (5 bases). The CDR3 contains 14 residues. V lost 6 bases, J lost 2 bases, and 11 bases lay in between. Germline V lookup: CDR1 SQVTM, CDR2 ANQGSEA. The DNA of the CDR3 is TGCAGCGTAGGCCAGGGTGCTGGGGCCAACGTCCTGACTTTC. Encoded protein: CSVGQGAGANVLTF.

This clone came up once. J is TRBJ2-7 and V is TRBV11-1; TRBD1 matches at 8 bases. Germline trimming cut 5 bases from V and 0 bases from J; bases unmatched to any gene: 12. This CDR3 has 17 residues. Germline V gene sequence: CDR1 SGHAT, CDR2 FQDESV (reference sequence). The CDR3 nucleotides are TGTGCCAGCAGCCCCGGGATGGGACAGGAATTCTCCTACGAGCAGTACTTC. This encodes CASSPGMGQEFSYEQYF.

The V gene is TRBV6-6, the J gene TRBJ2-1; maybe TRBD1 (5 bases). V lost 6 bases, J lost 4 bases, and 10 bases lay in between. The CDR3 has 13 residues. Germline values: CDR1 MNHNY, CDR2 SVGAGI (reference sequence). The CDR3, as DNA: TGTGCCAGCAGCGAAAGGGGTTACAATGAGCAGTTCTTC. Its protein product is CASSERGYNEQFF.

CDR3 sequence: CSVGTSGRAGETQYF. For the CDR3, the DNA is TGCAGCGTCGGGACTAGCGGGAGGGCCGGAGAGACCCAGTACTTC. V and J are TRBV29-1 and TRBJ2-5; 16 nucleotides align to TRBD2. The junction had 5 bases not matched to a gene; V was cut back by 6 bases and J by 4 bases. The germline V gene encodes CDR1 SQVTM and CDR2 ANQGSEA. The CDR3 has 15 amino acids.

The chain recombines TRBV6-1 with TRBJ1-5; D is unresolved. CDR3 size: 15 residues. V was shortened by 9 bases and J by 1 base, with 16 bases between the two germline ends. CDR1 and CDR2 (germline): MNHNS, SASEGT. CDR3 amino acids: CARFLALFSNQPQHF. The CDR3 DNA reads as TGTGCCAGGTTTCTGGCACTATTCAGCAATCAGCCCCAGCATTTT.

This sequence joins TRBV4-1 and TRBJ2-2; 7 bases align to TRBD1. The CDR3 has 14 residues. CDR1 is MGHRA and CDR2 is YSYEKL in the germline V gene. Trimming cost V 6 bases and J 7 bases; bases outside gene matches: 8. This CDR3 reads CASRDRRSGGELFF. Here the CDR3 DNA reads TGCGCCAGCAGGGACAGGAGGTCCGGCGGGGAGCTGTTTTTT.

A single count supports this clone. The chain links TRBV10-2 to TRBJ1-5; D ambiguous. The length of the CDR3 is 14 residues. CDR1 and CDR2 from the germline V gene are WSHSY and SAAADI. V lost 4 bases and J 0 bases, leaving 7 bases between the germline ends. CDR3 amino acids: CASSATYSNQPQHF. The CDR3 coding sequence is TGCGCCAGCAGTGCCACTTATAGCAATCAGCCCCAGCATTTT.